The TCR beta chain under discussion was sequenced for a study of blood T cells in healthy people across ages. General study findings and limits: As naive T cell percentage varied, TCR beta diversity correlated strongly with it.

Primers used in a second PCR of roughly 6 to 12 cycles were a sample-barcoded 5' primer and a J-beta primer mix. TCRdb re-called the 5' RACE reads with MiXCR, one entry per CDR3 protein. There are about 620,000 distinct CDR3 sequences in the sample; about 21% occur only once, and roughly 3.4% lies in the top ten. This clonotype has just a few counts. The antigen is unknown. The CDR3 spans 16 residues. The source is a man in his 70s in good health. The chain uses TRBV12-3 or TRBV12-4 and TRBJ2-5, with D possibly being TRBD2 (7 bases). The end of the DNA is better explained by TRBJ2-7, so the J call may be wrong. Sample: blood. The CDR3 DNA is TGTGCCAGCAGTTCGAGGAGGGACTACTCAGGGGACGAGCAGTACTTC. This encodes CASSSRRDYSGDEQYF.